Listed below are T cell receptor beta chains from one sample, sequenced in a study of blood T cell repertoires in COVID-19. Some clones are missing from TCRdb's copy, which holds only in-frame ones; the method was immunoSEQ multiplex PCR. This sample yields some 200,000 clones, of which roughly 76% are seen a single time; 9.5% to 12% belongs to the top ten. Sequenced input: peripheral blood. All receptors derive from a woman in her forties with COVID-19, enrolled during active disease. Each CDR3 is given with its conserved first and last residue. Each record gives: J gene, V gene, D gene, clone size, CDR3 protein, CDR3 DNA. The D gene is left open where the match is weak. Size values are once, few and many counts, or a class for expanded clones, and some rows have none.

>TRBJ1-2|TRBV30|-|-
CAWSPRTVFYGYTF
TGTGCCTGGAGTCCCCGGACAGTTTTTTATGGCTACACCTTC
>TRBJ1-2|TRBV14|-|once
CASSQEFQYGYTF
TGTGCCAGCAGCCAAGAATTTCAGTATGGCTACACCTTC
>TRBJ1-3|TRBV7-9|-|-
CASSPEVAGNTIYF
TGTGCCAGCAGTCCAGAGGTAGCTGGAAACACCATATATTTT
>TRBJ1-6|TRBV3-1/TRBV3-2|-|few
CASSQGELRGSPLHF
TGTGCCAGCAGCCAAGGGGAACTCAGGGGTTCACCCCTCCACTTT
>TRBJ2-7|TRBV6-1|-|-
CASSEARTYRDYEQYF
TGTGCCAGCAGTGAAGCTCGGACTTACAGGGACTACGAGCAGTACTTC
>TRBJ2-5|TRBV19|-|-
CASRARTNQETQYF
TGTGCCAGTAGGGCAAGGACTAACCAAGAGACCCAGTACTTC
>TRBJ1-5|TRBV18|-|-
CASSPQGDQPQHF
TGTGCCAGCTCACCACAGGGGGATCAGCCCCAGCATTTT
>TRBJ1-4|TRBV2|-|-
CASRTGSTNEKLFF
TGTGCCAGCAGAACAGGGAGCACTAATGAAAAACTGTTTTTT
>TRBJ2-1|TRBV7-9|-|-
CASSLVIEQFF
TGTGCCAGCAGCTTAGTTATTGAGCAGTTCTTC
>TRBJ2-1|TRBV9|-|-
CASSVGSQVYNEQFF
TGTGCCAGCAGCGTGGGCAGCCAGGTCTACAATGAGCAGTTCTTC
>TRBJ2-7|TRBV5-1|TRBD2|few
CASSLEQAGSYEQYF
TGCGCCAGCAGCTTGGAACAAGCGGGATCCTACGAGCAGTACTTC
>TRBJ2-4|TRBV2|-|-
CASRYRADIQYF
TGTGCCAGCAGGTACAGGGCTGACATTCAGTACTTC